This T cell receptor beta chain is drawn from a study of T cell responses to AZD1222 COVID-19 vaccine (dated by TCRdb to 2020 to 2022). Looking at the study overall: Because spike-specific TCR depth and breadth did not differ between the two schedules, AZD1222 recipients who got a second dose at roughly 4 weeks were pooled with those who got a second dose at roughly 12 weeks. TCR sequencing was performed for about 250 trial participants, of whom about 210 were given two doses of AZD1222 and around 26 were given two doses of MenACWY control vaccine. Enrollment into the trials was organized by age into subgroups of 18-55, 56-69 and 70-plus years, and those subgroups contained roughly 150, 30 and 60 TCR-sequenced participants, respectively.

On the study overall, not on this receptor specifically: Nearly half of unique spike-specific TCRs reportedly recognized epitopes outside regions mutated in the B.1.351 and B.1.1.7 variants. Only 5 to 7 AZD1222 recipients were SARS-CoV-2 seropositive at baseline, limiting conclusions about previously exposed vaccinees. Spike-specific TCR breadth and depth rose significantly after two AZD1222 doses compared with day 0 and with MenACWY recipients. The vaccine-associated CD4 TCRs covered the entire spike protein, and the dominant responses fell in regions 160-218 and 743-854. Participants were mostly white British, with more females than males. The authors suggested clonal diversity may have been underestimated. In the small 56-69-year group, the increase in depth fell short of significance, most likely because of low power. Because no day 14 peak-response samples were available, repertoires were characterized only after the peak T cell response.

A word on this clone: Its antigen has not been determined. No base quality values were provided; no much bigger clone lies one nucleotide off.

What this sample's time point label stands for: baseline before first vaccination. Vaccinee samples were obtained from the UK trials COV001 and COV002, which included a single-blind randomized controlled phase 2/3 trial of AZD1222 (ChAdOx1 nCoV-19) in healthy adults. For TCRbeta chain sequencing, PBMC samples were collected from trial participants at day 0 and at day 28 after the second dose. The CDR3 regions of human TCRbeta chains were subjected to immunosequencing. For the original study's pipeline: TCRs in the repertoires were compared against a reference library of SARS-CoV-2-specific TCRs that had been generated with the MIRA antigen-specificity platform. Breadth meant the fraction of unique TCRs that were SARS-CoV-2-associated, whereas depth meant the fraction of total T cells that were SARS-CoV-2-associated. Using the MIRA data, each spike-specific TCR was mapped to the spike region that the TCR reacts to and placed in a CD4 or CD8 class. Log10-transformed breadth and depth values were compared by one-way ANOVA with Sidak's multiple comparisons tests. This immuneACCESS table, as held by TCRdb, lists in-frame sequences with V and J called but not all clones. Of the missing ones, under half trace to an unresolved V gene in checked studies; the others have no known cause. V, J and clone size were drawn from that table, and D and trimming were deduced from the DNA. Here the sample has over 120,000 clones; 75% to 90% occur a single time. Of the sample, around 1.6% falls within the top ten clones.

From a lookup of the germline V gene, CDR1 and CDR2 are MNHEY and SVGAGI. Trimming leaves V shorter by 11 bases and J shorter by 4 bases, with the junction holding 14 bases beyond the gene matches. From the cysteine through the phenylalanine, the CDR3 covers 15 amino acids. The CDR3 DNA has 45 bases and is translated from base 1. The chain is made from TRBV6-5 and TRBJ2-7, and TRBD1 aligns with 10 junction nucleotides. Sequenced material: peripheral blood, taken on day 0 of AZD1222 vaccination. The sequence was obtained from an adult in good health. CDR3 region: CAGTPSGTGEYEQYF. The nucleotide sequence is TGTGCCGGCACTCCCTCCGGGACAGGGGAGTACGAGCAGTACTTC.